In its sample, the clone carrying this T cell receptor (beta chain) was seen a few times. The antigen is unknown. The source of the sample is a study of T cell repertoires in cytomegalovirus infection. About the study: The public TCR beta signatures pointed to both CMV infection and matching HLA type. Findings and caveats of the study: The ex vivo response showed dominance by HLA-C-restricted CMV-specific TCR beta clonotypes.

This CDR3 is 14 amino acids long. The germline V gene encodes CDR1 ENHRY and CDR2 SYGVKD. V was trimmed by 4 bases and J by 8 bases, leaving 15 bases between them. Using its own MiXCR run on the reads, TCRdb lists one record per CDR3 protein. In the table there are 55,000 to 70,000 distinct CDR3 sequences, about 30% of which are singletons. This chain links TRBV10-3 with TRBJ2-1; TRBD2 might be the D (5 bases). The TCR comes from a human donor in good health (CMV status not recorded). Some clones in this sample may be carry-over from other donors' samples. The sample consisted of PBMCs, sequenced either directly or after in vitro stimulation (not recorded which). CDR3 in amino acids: CAISVQGSGDEQFF. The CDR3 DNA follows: TGTGCCATCAGTGTACAAGGGAGTGGCGATGAGCAGTTCTTC.